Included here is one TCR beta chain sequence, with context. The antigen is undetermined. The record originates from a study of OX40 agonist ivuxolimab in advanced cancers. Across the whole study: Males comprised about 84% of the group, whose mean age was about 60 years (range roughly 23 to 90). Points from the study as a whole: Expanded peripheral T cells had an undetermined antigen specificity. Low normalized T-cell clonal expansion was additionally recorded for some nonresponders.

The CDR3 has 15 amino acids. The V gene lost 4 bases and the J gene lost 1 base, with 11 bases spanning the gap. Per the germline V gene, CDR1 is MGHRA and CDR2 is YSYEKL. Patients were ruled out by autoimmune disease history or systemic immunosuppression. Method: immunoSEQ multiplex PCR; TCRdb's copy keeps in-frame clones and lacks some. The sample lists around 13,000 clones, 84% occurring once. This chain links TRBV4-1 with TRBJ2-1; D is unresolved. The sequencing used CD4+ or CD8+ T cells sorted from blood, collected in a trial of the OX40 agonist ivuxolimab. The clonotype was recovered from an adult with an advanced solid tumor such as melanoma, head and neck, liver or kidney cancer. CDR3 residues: CASSPTRLSYNEQFF. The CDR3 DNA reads TGCGCCAGCAGCCCCACCCGACTGTCCTACAATGAGCAGTTCTTC.